This TCR beta chain was identified during a study of tumor-infiltrating lymphocytes in primary liver carcinoma (dated 2017 in TCRdb). Some background on the complete study: Five patients with histopathologically diagnosed primary liver carcinoma underwent surgical resection in China between late 2015 and March 2016. The five patients, three men and two women aged 30 to 69 years, had hepatocellular carcinoma (four) or combined HCC and intrahepatic cholangiocarcinoma (one). The tumors of the five patients were staged as T1-T3 N0M0, with maximum diameters ranging from roughly 4.2 to 10 cm. Samples yielded roughly 3.5 to 8 million productive TCRbeta reads; read depth did not differ significantly between tissue types. The study combined TCRbeta repertoire sequencing, expression microarrays and whole-exome sequencing across five regions of each liver tumor, with adjacent normal tissue and blood. TCRbeta repertoire sequencing covered some 35 specimens from 5 patients: 25 or so tumor regions, 5 adjacent noncancerous liver tissues and 5 peripheral blood samples. Reproducibility between technical replicate repertoires was high, with correlation coefficients above 0.95 and mean shared-clone rates around 0.88. The research as a whole found: Since the samples were bulk and unsorted, there was no way to compare CD4+ and CD8+ T cell repertoires. Only 4 to 6 patients were included in the study, and the authors note that the findings should be validated in a larger study. Repertoire overlap was found to be higher between tumor regions (mean roughly 36%) than between tumor-adjacent (approximately 17%) or tumor-blood (around 15%) pairs, consistent with antigen-driven expansion. Because only the TCR beta chain was sequenced and unpaired alpha chains were not captured, true repertoire diversity is likely underestimated. The top 250 clones made up a significantly larger repertoire fraction in tumors than in blood (p = 0.039).

Comment on this clonotype: Its antigen is unknown. A single base separates this from a much larger clone, so it may be a read error.

Blood RNA was extracted from unsorted whole blood with TRIzol reagent; germline DNA came from the DNeasy Blood & Tissue kit. Patients had chronic HBV infection and were treatment-naive at sampling. Before surgery, approximately 4 milliliters of peripheral blood were collected into K2EDTA tubes. The CDR3 starts with the cysteine, ends with the phenylalanine, and has 14 residues. Only the CDR3 portion is preserved as DNA: 42 bases, with reading frame beginning at the first base. Via the germline V gene, CDR1 is MNHNS and CDR2 SASEGT. Starting from approximately 500 ng total RNA, TCRbeta-specific cDNA was produced by reverse transcription with a constant-region primer and ProtoScript II reverse transcriptase. TCRbeta libraries were built with three nested multiplex PCR rounds, a slightly modified ARM-PCR procedure. The first two PCR rounds used multiplex TRBV1-TRBV30 forward primers with a Cbeta reverse primer, each for roughly 10 cycles. Sample barcodes and Illumina adapters were attached in a final 25-cycle PCR using Deep VentR polymerase. Before sequencing, amplicons between 200 and 500 bp were purified from gel using a QIAquick gel extraction kit. An Illumina HiSeq 2500 was used to sequence the TCRbeta amplicons with 250-bp paired-end reads. Concerning the study's data processing: Trimmomatic v0.33 was used to quality-trim the reads, and FLASH v1.2.11 was used to merge paired reads so that full CDR3 sequences could be recovered. MiGEC v1.2.1b assigned V, D and J germline segments to the rearranged TCRbeta sequences. VDJtools v1.0.0 computed clonotype statistics and Shannon-Wiener diversity indices. Except for diversity analysis, only the 250 most abundant clonotypes of each sample were used in subsequent analyses to reduce sampling bias. TCRdb applied fastp at Q25 and MiXCR to the public reads, then kept only in-frame beta chains. Rows merge per CDR3 protein into single entries with the most common DNA and genes. TCRdb, rather than the study authors, made the V and J calls. The sample profile shows fewer than 400,000 distinct CDR3 sequences; 65% of them were found once. The ten top clones hold roughly 9% of the sample.

The sequencing sample was made of peripheral blood. This clonotype was sampled from a man in his forties with primary liver carcinoma and hepatitis B virus infection. In this chain, TRBV6-1 is recombined with TRBJ2-3; TRBD2 lines up with 11 middle nucleotides. The sequenced DNA: TGTACCAGCAGTGTAGCGGGAGGGTCAGATACGCAGTATTTT. This is translated as CTSSVAGGSDTQYF.